This TCR beta chain derives from a study of blood T cell repertoires in COVID-19 (dated by TCRdb to about 2020). Turning to the overall study: ImmuneRACE Cohort 3 recovered participants were defined by two consecutive negative NP/OP PCR tests, healthcare professional clearance, or symptom resolution. The collaborator samples originated in the United States, Italy and Spain and spanned the acute and convalescent phases of COVID-19. The prospective study material was composed of cDNA or gDNA derived from T cells, B-cell-depleted T cells, or PBMCs. Subjects who had been exposed to COVID-19, were actively infected with it, or had recovered from it provided the deeply sampled blood TCRbeta repertoires that made up the dataset. The repertoires were released in a freely available public database meant as a resource for research on the immune response to SARS-CoV-2. Samples were obtained from the ongoing ImmuneRACE study (first 160 participants) and from 1,254 subjects provided by 6 global collaborators. The sample metadata nearly always contained a de-identified subject ID, COVID-19 status, age in years and sex. HLA class I and class II types, where available, came from metadata supplied by the sample provider rather than from assay-based typing.

V loses 2 bases of germline sequence and J loses 4 bases, and the interval between the two ends is 15 bases. The CDR1 and CDR2 encoded by the germline V gene are SGHVS and FQNEAQ. The CDR3, from cysteine to phenylalanine, totals 16 residues. CDR3 DNA only is kept here, 48 bases in frame from base 1. TCRbeta CDR3 regions were amplified from genomic DNA using the immunoSEQ Assay, a bias-controlled multiplex PCR. Per the original workflow: The number of nucleated cells in each sample was estimated from the amplification of reference gene primers within the assay. To quantify the absolute abundance of each unique TCRbeta CDR3 rearrangement, sequence reads were collapsed and filtered. For each sample, productive Simpson clonality was calculated as the square root of Simpson's diversity index over productive rearrangements. Held by TCRdb, this immuneACCESS table contains in-frame sequences only and omits some clones. Under half of the omission traces to an unresolved V gene where checked; the cause of the rest is unknown. That table furnishes V, J and clone size, whereas the DNA furnished D and trimming. This sample lists approximately 250,000 clones; around 90% were detected once. Around 2% of the sample lies in the top ten.

Enrolling through a virtual design, the prospective study's participants ranged in age from roughly 18 to 95 years and lived across roughly 24 United States geographic areas. In the prospective study, participants were assigned to cohorts based on the clinical history participants reported in a screening survey and a study questionnaire. Mobile phlebotomists in the prospective study collected whole blood, serum and a nasopharyngeal or oropharyngeal swab from every participant. Participants in the prospective study had the option to provide additional blood draws and questionnaires over an approximately 2-month period. Prospective study blood samples were shipped either frozen or at room temperature before DNA extraction. In regard to this clone: Its antigen remains unidentified. No base quality values were provided; no much bigger clone lies one nucleotide off.

General conclusions and limits of the study: The amount of clinical and demographic metadata varied by source and participant and was provided uncurated.

The receptor was isolated from a woman aged 55-70 years in a cohort exposed to, infected with or recovered from COVID-19 (not recorded which). The rearranged segments are TRBV7-8 and TRBJ2-1; the D region possibly corresponds to TRBD1 (6 bases align). The sequencing sample was made of PBMCs or T cells enriched from blood (not recorded which). The CDR3 loop reads CASSLIGGHNYNEQFF. The nucleotide sequence reads TGTGCCAGCAGCTTAATAGGGGGACACAATTACAATGAGCAGTTCTTC. Reference TRBV7-8 and TRBJ2-1 genes cover what lies past the CDR3, so the full variable domain is GAGVSQSPRYKVAKRGQDVALRCDPISGHVSLFWYQQALGQGPEFLTYFQNEAQLDKSGLPSDRFFAERPEGSVSTLKIQRTQQEDSAVYLCASSLIGGHNYNEQFFGPGTRLTVL.